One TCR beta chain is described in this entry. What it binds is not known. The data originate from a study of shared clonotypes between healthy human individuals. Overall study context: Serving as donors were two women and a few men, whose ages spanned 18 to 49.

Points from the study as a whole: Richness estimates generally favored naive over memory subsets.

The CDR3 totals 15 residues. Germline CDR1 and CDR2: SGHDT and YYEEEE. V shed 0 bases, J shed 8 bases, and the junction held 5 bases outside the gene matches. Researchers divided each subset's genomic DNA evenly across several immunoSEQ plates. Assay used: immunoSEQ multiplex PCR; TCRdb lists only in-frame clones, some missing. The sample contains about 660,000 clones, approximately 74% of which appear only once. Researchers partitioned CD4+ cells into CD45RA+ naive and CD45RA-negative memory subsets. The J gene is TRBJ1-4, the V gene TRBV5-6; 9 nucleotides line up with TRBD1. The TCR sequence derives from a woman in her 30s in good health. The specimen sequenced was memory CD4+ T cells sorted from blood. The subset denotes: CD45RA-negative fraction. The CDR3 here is CASSLAGQGFEKLFF. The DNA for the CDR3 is TGTGCCAGCAGCTTGGCGGGACAGGGTTTCGAAAAACTGTTTTTT.